This T cell receptor (beta chain) was recorded in a study of vaccination and CD4 T cells after COVID-19. Study details: Median draw time for post-COVID samples was 101 days post-diagnosis (range 35 to 161). Post-vaccine specimens were obtained a median 72 days after dose two (range 14 to 241).

A note on this clonotype: Antigen: not known.

Study observations and caveats: The median proportion of reactive clones detected only post-vaccination in convalescent patients was 75% to 90%.

Treatment in this sample: roughly ten-day PBMC culture with coronavirus spike peptide pools or control peptides (ViraFEST assay). The CDR3 spans 14 residues. CDR1 is SGHRS, CDR2 YFSETQ, per germline. The V gene lost 3 bases and the J gene lost 0 bases, with 7 bases spanning the gap. Sequencing of DNA taken from cultured CD4+ T cells relied on the Oncomine TCR Beta short-read assay. TCRdb re-analysed the PCR reads in MiXCR, keeping a single row per CDR3 protein. This table has approximately 17,000 distinct CDR3 sequences, about three fifths appearing once. What was sequenced was CD4+ T cells from blood, cultured in vitro. V and J are TRBV5-1 and TRBJ1-3, with no clear D. This TCR was recovered from a human donor who had recovered from COVID-19. This CDR3 reads CASSYDNSGNTIYF. CDR3 nucleotides: TGCGCCAGCAGCTACGACAACTCTGGAAACACCATATATTTT. Drawing the rest from reference TRBV5-1 and TRBJ1-3, the complete variable domain is KAGVTQTPRYLIKTRGQQVTLSCSPISGHRSVSWYQQTPGQGLQFLFEYFSETQRNKGNFPGRFSGRQFSNSRSEMNVSTLELGDSALYLCASSYDNSGNTIYFGEGSWLTVV.